The 8 T cell receptor beta chains given below trace back to one sample, sequenced in a study of blood T cell repertoires in COVID-19. Clones were read by immunoSEQ multiplex PCR, and TCRdb kept only the in-frame ones, dropping some. This sample has some 260,000 clones; roughly 88% occur once, and the top ten carry about 0.7%. Sequenced material: peripheral blood. These receptors were collected from a human donor in a cohort sampled during active COVID-19.

The V gene is TRBV15, the J gene TRBJ2-7; TRBD1 matches 7 bases. J was trimmed by 6 bases and V by 2 bases; bases with no gene match: 19. Germline values: CDR1 LNHNV, CDR2 YYDKDF (reference sequence). The CDR3 contains 18 residues. DNA of the CDR3: TGTGCCACCAGCAGATCCCCACACCGGGACAGCCATCTAGGCGAGCAGTACTTC. This encodes CATSRSPHRDSHLGEQYF. Supplemented by reference TRBV15 and TRBJ2-7, the full variable domain reads DAMVIQNPRYQVTQFGKPVTLSCSQTLNHNVMYWYQQKSSQAPKLLFHYYDKDFNNEADTPDNFQSRRPNTSFCFLDIRSPGLGDTAMYLCATSRSPHRDSHLGEQYFGPGTRLTVT.

The chain combines TRBV6-5 with TRBJ1-6, with unresolved D. V was trimmed by 3 bases and J by 13 bases, leaving 19 bases between them. Germline CDR1 and CDR2: MNHEY and SVGAGI. The CDR3 length is 15 residues. CDR3 sequence reads: CASSYSVHPAFPLHF. CDR3 nucleotides: TGTGCCAGCAGTTATTCGGTGCACCCAGCGTTCCCCCTCCACTTT.

This chain links TRBV2 with TRBJ1-2; D may be TRBD1 (6 bases). V shed 4 bases and J shed 8 bases, with 11 bases lying between them. CDR1 SNHLY and CDR2 FYNNEI come from the germline V gene. This CDR3 region has 12 residues. The CDR3 is CASSAGQGGYTF. Written as DNA, the CDR3 is TGTGCCAGCAGTGCCGGGCAGGGGGGCTACACCTTC.

The V gene is TRBV28, the J gene TRBJ2-7, with D uncertain. The CDR3 spans 14 residues. Per the germline V gene, CDR1 is MDHEN and CDR2 is SYDVKM. With 3 bases removed from V and 4 bases from J, the gap between germline ends came to 13 bases. CDR3 nucleotide sequence: TGTGCCAGCAGTTTGAATCTGTACCTATACGAGCAGTACTTC. This sequence encodes CASSLNLYLYEQYF.

The chain has TRBV7-9 and TRBJ2-7, with TRBD2 matching over 7 bases. This CDR3 contains 13 residues. The V gene end was trimmed by 4 bases and the J gene end by 4 bases; junction bases not matched to a gene: 4. CDR1 is SEHNR and CDR2 is FQNEAQ in the germline V gene (reference sequence). The CDR3 region is CASSWEGPYEQYF. In DNA form, the CDR3 reads TGTGCCAGCAGCTGGGAGGGCCCGTACGAGCAGTACTTC.

The chain couples TRBV30 to TRBJ1-4; the D gene is possibly TRBD1 (5 bases). Trimming shortened V by 0 bases and J by 4 bases, and 12 bases separated the two germline ends. This CDR3 is built from 15 residues. The germline gives CDR1 GTSNPN, CDR2 SVGIG (reference sequence). CDR3 in amino acids: CAWSVGYRSNEKLFF. The DNA for the CDR3 is TGTGCCTGGAGTGTGGGTTACAGGAGTAATGAAAAACTGTTTTTT.

V and J are TRBV6-1 and TRBJ1-5, with D unclear. Trimming cost V 3 bases and J 6 bases, with 9 bases left between them. Germline values: CDR1 MNHNS, CDR2 SASEGT. The CDR3 extends over 13 amino acids. DNA for the CDR3: TGTGCCAGCAGTGACAGAGGGAGTCAGCCCCAGCATTTT. Translated: CASSDRGSQPQHF.

This clone was found once. The V and J genes are TRBV6-6 and TRBJ1-2; D is possibly TRBD1 (5 bases). The length of the CDR3 is 13 residues. The germline gives CDR1 MNHNY, CDR2 SVGAGI (reference sequence). V was pared by 11 bases and J by 6 bases, with 19 bases between. Written as DNA, the CDR3 is TGTGCCGCCACTCCGGCAGGGAGGGATGGCTACACCTTC. Protein product: CAATPAGRDGYTF.